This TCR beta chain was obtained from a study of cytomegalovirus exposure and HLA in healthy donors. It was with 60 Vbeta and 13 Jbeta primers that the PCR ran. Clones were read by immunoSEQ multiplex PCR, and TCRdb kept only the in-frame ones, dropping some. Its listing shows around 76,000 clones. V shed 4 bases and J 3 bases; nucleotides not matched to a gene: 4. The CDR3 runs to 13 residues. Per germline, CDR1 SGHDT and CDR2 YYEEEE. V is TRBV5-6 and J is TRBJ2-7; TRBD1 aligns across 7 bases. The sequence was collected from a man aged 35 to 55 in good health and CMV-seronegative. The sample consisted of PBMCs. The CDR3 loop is CASSLTGSYEQYF. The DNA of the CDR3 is TGTGCCAGCAGCCTGACAGGGAGCTACGAGCAGTACTTC.